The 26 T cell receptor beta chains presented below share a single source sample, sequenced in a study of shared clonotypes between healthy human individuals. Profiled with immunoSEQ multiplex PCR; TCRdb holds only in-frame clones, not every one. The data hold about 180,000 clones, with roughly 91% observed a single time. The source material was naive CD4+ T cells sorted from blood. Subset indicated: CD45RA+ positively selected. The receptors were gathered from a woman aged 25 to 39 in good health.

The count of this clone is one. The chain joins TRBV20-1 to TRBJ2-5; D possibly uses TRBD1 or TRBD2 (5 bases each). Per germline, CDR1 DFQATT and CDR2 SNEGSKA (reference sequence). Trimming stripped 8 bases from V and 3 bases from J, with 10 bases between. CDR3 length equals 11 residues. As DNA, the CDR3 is TGCAGTCGGGACGGGGAAGAGACCCAGTACTTC. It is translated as CSRDGEETQYF.

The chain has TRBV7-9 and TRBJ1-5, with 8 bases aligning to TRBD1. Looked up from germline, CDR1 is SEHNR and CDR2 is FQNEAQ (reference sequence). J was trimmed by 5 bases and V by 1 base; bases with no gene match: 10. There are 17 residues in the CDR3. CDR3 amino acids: CASSLVAGTGKDQPQHF. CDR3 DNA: TGTGCCAGCAGCTTAGTTGCGGGGACAGGCAAAGATCAGCCCCAGCATTTT.

CDR3 in amino acids: CASSQTGFFYGYTF. DNA for the CDR3: TGTGCCAGTAGCCAGACAGGGTTCTTTTATGGCTACACCTTC. The chain recombines TRBV19 with TRBJ1-2, with TRBD1 matching 7 bases. The germline V gene encodes CDR1 LNHDA and CDR2 SQIVND (reference sequence). Trimming cost V 6 bases and J 5 bases; bases outside gene matches: 9. The CDR3 runs 14 residues.

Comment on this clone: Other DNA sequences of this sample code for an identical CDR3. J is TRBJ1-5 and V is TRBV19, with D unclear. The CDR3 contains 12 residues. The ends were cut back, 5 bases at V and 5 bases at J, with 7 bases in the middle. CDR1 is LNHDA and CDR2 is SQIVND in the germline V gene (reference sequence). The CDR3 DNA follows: TGTGCCAGTAGTGACGGGTATCAGCCCCAGCATTTT. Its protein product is CASSDGYQPQHF.

The CDR3 here is CASRDKTVSEQYF. The CDR3, as DNA: TGTGCCAGCAGGGATAAGACAGTGTCCGAGCAGTACTTC. The chain employs TRBV7-9 and TRBJ2-7, with D possibly being TRBD1 (5 bases). The CDR3 covers 13 residues. Trimming cost V 6 bases and J 6 bases, with 15 bases left between them. Germline CDR1 and CDR2: SEHNR and FQNEAQ (reference sequence).

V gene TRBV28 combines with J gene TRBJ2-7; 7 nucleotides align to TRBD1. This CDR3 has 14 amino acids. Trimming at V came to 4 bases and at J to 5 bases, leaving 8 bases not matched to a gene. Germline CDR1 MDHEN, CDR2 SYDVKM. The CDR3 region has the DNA TGTGCCAGCAGTTCTACGACAGGGACCAACGAGCAGTACTTC. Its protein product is CASSSTTGTNEQYF.

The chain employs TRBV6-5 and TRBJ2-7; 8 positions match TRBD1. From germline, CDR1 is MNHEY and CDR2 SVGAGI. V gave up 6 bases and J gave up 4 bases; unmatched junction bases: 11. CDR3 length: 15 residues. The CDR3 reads CASRPTGASEYEQYF. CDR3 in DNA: TGTGCCAGCAGACCGACAGGGGCATCAGAGTACGAGCAGTACTTC.

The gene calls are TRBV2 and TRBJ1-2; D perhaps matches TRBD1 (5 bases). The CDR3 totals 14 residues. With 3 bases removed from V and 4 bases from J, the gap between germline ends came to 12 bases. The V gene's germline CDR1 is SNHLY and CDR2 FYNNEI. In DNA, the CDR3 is TGTGCCAGCAGTGAGTACAGGTCTGTCTATGGCTACACCTTC. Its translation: CASSEYRSVYGYTF. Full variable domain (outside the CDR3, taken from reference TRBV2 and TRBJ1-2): EPEVTQTPSHQVTQMGQEVILRCVPISNHLYFYWYRQILGQKVEFLVSFYNNEISEKSEIFDDQFSVERPDGSNFTLKIRSTKLEDSAMYFCASSEYRSVYGYTFGSGTRLTVV.

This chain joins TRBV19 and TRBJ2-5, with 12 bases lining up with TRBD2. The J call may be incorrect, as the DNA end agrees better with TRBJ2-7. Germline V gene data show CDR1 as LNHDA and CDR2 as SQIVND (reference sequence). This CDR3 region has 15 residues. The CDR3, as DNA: TGTGCCAGTAGTGCCAGACTAGCGGGAGCCTACGAGCAGTACTTC. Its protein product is CASSARLAGAYEQYF.

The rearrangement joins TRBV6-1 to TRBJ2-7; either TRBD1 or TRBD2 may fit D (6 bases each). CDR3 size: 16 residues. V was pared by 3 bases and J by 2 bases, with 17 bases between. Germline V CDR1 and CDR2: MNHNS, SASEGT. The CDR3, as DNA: TGTGCCAGCAGTGAGCAGGGGACTTACGGGCCCTACGAGCAGTACTTC. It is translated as CASSEQGTYGPYEQYF.

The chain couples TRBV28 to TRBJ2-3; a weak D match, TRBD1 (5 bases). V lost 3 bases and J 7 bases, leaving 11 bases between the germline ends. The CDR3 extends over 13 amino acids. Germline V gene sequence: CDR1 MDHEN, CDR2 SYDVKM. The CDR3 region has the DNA TGTGCCAGCAGTTTTCCAGGGTGGCATACGCAGTATTTT. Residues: CASSFPGWHTQYF.

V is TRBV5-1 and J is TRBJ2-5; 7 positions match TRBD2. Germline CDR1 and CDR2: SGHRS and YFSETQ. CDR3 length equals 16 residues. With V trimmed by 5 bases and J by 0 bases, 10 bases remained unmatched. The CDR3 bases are TGCGCCAGCAGACGGAAGGCGGGAGCCCACCAAGAGACCCAGTACTTC. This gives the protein CASRRKAGAHQETQYF.

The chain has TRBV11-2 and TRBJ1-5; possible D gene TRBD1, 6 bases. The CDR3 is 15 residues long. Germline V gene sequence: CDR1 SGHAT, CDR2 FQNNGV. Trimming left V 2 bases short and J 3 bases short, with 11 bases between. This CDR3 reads CASSLKGGANQPQHF. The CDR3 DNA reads TGTGCCAGCAGCTTAAAGGGGGGAGCCAATCAGCCCCAGCATTTT. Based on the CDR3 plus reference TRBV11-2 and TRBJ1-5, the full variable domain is EAGVAQSPRYKIIEKRQSVAFWCNPISGHATLYWYQQILGQGPKLLIQFQNNGVVDDSQLPKDRFSAERLKGVDSTLKIQPAKLEDSAVYLCASSLKGGANQPQHFGDGTRLSIL.

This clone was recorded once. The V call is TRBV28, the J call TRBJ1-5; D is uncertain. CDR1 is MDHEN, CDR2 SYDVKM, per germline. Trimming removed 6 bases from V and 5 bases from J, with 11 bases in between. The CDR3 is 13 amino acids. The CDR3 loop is CASSLVYDQPQHF. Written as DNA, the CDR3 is TGTGCCAGCAGCCTTGTCTACGATCAGCCCCAGCATTTT. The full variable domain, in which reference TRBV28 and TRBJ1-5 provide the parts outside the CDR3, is DVKVTQSSRYLVKRTGEKVFLECVQDMDHENMFWYRQDPGLGLRLIYFSYDVKMKEKGDIPEGYSVSREKKERFSLILESASTNQTSMYLCASSLVYDQPQHFGDGTRLSIL.

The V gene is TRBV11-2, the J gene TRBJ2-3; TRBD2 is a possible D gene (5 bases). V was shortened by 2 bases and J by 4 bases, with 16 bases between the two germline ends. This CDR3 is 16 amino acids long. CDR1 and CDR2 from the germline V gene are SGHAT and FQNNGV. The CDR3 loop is CASSLIGRAVPDTQYF. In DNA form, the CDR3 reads TGTGCCAGCAGCTTAATCGGACGAGCGGTCCCAGATACGCAGTATTTT.

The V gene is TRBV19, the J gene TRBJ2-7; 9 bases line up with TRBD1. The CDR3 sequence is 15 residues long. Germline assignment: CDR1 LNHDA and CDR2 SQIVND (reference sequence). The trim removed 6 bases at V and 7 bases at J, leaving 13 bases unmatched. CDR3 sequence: CASSPQGARTQEQYF. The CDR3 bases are TGTGCCAGTAGCCCACAGGGGGCGCGGACGCAGGAGCAGTACTTC. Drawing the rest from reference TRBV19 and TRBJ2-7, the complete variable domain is DGGITQSPKYLFRKEGQNVTLSCEQNLNHDAMYWYRQDPGQGLRLIYYSQIVNDFQKGDIAEGYSVSREKKESFPLTVTSAQKNPTAFYLCASSPQGARTQEQYFGPGTRLTVT.

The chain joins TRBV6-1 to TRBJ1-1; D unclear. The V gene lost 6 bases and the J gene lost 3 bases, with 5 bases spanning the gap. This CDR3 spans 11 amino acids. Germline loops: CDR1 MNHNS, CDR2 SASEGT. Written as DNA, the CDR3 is TGTGCCAGCAGGGGAGACACTGAAGCTTTCTTT. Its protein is CASRGDTEAFF.

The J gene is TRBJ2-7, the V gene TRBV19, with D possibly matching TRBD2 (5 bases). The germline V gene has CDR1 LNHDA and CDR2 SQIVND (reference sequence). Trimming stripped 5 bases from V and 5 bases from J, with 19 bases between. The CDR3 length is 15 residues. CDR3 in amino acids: CASSDAGPGVDEQYF. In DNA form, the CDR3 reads TGTGCCAGTAGTGATGCGGGTCCCGGGGTGGACGAGCAGTACTTC. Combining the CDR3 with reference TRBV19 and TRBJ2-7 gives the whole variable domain DGGITQSPKYLFRKEGQNVTLSCEQNLNHDAMYWYRQDPGQGLRLIYYSQIVNDFQKGDIAEGYSVSREKKESFPLTVTSAQKNPTAFYLCASSDAGPGVDEQYFGPGTRLTVT.

The CDR3 coding sequence is TGTGCCAGCAGCTTGGATTCCGAGCAGTACTTC. This encodes CASSLDSEQYF. The rearrangement uses TRBV5-4 and TRBJ2-5; D unresolved. The DNA end is more similar to TRBJ2-7, so the J call may be wrong. This CDR3 has 11 residues. Germline-derived CDR1 and CDR2 are SGHNT and YYREEE (reference sequence).

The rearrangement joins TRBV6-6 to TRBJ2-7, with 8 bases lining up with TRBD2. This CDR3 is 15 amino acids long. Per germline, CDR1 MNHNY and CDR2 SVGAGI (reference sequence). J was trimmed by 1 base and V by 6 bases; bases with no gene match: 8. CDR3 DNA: TGTGCCAGCAGCCAAGGACTAGCCGTATCCTACGAGCAGTACTTC. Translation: CASSQGLAVSYEQYF.

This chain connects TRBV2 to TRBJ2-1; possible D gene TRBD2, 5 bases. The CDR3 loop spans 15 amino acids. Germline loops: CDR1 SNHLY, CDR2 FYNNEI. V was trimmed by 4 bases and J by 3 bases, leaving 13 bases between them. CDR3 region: CASSGASGNYNEQFF. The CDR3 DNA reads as TGTGCCAGCAGTGGGGCGAGCGGAAACTACAATGAGCAGTTCTTC.

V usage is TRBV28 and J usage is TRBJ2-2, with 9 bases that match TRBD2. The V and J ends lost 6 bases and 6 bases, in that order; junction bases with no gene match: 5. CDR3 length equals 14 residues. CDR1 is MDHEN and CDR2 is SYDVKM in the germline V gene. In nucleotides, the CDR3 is TGTGCCAGCAGGGGTAGCGGGAGTTCCGGGGAGCTGTTTTTT. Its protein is CASRGSGSSGELFF.

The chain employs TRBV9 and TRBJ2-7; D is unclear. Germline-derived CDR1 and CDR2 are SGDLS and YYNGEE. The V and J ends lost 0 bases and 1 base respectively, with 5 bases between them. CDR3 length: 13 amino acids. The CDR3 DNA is TGTGCCAGCAGCGTAGGCGGATCCTACGAGCAGTACTTC. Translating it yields CASSVGGSYEQYF. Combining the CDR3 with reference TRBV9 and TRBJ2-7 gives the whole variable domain DSGVTQTPKHLITATGQRVTLRCSPRSGDLSVYWYQQSLDQGLQFLIQYYNGEERAKGNILERFSAQQFPDLHSELNLSSLELGDSALYFCASSVGGSYEQYFGPGTRLTVT.

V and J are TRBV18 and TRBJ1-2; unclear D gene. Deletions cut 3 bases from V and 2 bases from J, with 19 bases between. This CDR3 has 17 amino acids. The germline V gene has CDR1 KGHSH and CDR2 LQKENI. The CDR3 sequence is CASSPSPEHLENYGYTF. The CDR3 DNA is TGTGCCAGCTCACCCTCGCCTGAGCACCTCGAAAACTATGGCTACACCTTC.

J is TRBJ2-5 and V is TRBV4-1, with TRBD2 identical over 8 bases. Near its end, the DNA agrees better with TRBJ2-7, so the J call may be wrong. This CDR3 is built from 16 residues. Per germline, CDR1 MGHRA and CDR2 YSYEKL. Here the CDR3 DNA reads TGCGCCAGCAGCCAAGGAGATCGGACTAGCCTCTACGAGCAGTACTTC. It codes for CASSQGDRTSLYEQYF.

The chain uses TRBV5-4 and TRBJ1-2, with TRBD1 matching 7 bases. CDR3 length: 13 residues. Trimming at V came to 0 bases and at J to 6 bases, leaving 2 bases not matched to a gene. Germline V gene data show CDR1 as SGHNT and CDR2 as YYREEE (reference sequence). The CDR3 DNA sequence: TGTGCCAGCAGCTTGGCCGGACAGGATGGCTACACCTTC. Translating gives CASSLAGQDGYTF. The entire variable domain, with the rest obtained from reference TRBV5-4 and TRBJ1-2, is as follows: ETGVTQSPTHLIKTRGQQVTLRCSSQSGHNTVSWYQQALGQGPQFIFQYYREEENGRGNFPPRFSGLQFPNYSSELNVNALELDDSALYLCASSLAGQDGYTFGSGTRLTVV.